Listed below are T cell receptor beta chains from one sample, sequenced in a study of blood T cell repertoires in COVID-19. Produced via immunoSEQ multiplex PCR; TCRdb's table is partial and in-frame only. The table records 120,000 or so clones, approximately 87% of them present only once. Material for sequencing was peripheral blood. The receptors stem from a woman aged 45-65 years with acute or convalescent COVID-19. Each CDR3 is given with its conserved first and last residue. Fields, in order: CDR3 protein, J gene, D gene, V gene. The D gene is left open where the match is weak.

CDR3 protein: CASTVNTEAFF
J gene: TRBJ1-1
D gene: NA
V gene: TRBV28

CDR3 protein: CASSFQGGTEAFF
J gene: TRBJ1-1
D gene: TRBD1
V gene: TRBV11-1

CDR3 protein: CASSFHGGALNTEAFF
J gene: TRBJ1-1
D gene: NA
V gene: TRBV7-2

CDR3 protein: CASSEAQGQILNYGYTF
J gene: TRBJ1-2
D gene: TRBD1
V gene: TRBV6-1

CDR3 protein: CASRTGGDGPQHF
J gene: TRBJ1-5
D gene: TRBD1
V gene: TRBV7-8

CDR3 protein: CASSPRRGTGNTIYF
J gene: TRBJ1-3
D gene: NA
V gene: TRBV7-8

CDR3 protein: CAWSGGGTNSPLHF
J gene: TRBJ1-6
D gene: NA
V gene: TRBV30

CDR3 protein: CASSVAGESYEQYF
J gene: TRBJ2-7
D gene: NA
V gene: TRBV9

CDR3 protein: CASSPPRTSGVTNTGELFF
J gene: TRBJ2-2
D gene: TRBD2
V gene: TRBV19

CDR3 protein: CASSPIGTGGQEKLFF
J gene: TRBJ1-4
D gene: TRBD1
V gene: TRBV5-1

CDR3 protein: CASSVLAGGLTASTQYF
J gene: TRBJ2-3
D gene: TRBD2
V gene: TRBV9

CDR3 protein: CASRTGYTEAFF
J gene: TRBJ1-1
D gene: NA
V gene: TRBV10-2

CDR3 protein: CASSFQGFSSYEQYF
J gene: TRBJ2-7
D gene: NA
V gene: TRBV27

CDR3 protein: CASNRDSLKLGYGYTF
J gene: TRBJ1-2
D gene: TRBD1
V gene: TRBV19

CDR3 protein: CASSVEHPTDTQYF
J gene: TRBJ2-3
D gene: NA
V gene: TRBV9

CDR3 protein: CASSQRRTGMENTEAFF
J gene: TRBJ1-1
D gene: TRBD1
V gene: TRBV3-1/TRBV3-2

CDR3 protein: CASRDQPSSSYNEQFF
J gene: TRBJ2-1
D gene: NA
V gene: TRBV21-1

CDR3 protein: CASSSSQGGYF
J gene: TRBJ2-4
D gene: NA
V gene: TRBV10-2

CDR3 protein: CATSRDPPTGGASNEQYF
J gene: TRBJ2-7
D gene: TRBD1
V gene: TRBV15

CDR3 protein: CASSWPPEDSPLHF
J gene: TRBJ1-6
D gene: NA
V gene: TRBV28

CDR3 protein: CASSSGLAGEPIETQYF
J gene: TRBJ2-5
D gene: TRBD2
V gene: TRBV11-3

CDR3 protein: CAWSSLGSYNEQFF
J gene: TRBJ2-1
D gene: NA
V gene: TRBV30

CDR3 protein: CASTGYTEAFF
J gene: TRBJ1-1
D gene: NA
V gene: TRBV27

CDR3 protein: CSASGGTSGTFSYEQYF
J gene: TRBJ2-7
D gene: TRBD2
V gene: TRBV20-1

CDR3 protein: CASSVDDRGLSEAFF
J gene: TRBJ1-1
D gene: TRBD1
V gene: TRBV9

CDR3 protein: CASSGTGRETQYF
J gene: TRBJ2-5
D gene: TRBD1
V gene: TRBV12-3/TRBV12-4

CDR3 protein: CASSFRQGGGVGELFF
J gene: TRBJ2-2
D gene: TRBD1
V gene: TRBV5-4

CDR3 protein: CASSQDPSGSSYEQYF
J gene: TRBJ2-7
D gene: TRBD2
V gene: TRBV4-1

CDR3 protein: CASSPYGQGLPYGYTF
J gene: TRBJ1-2
D gene: TRBD1
V gene: TRBV9

CDR3 protein: CASSSTSEYGYTF
J gene: TRBJ1-2
D gene: NA
V gene: TRBV11-2

CDR3 protein: CASSRGQGIYEQYF
J gene: TRBJ2-7
D gene: TRBD1
V gene: TRBV5-5

CDR3 protein: CASSWGTGGTEAFF
J gene: TRBJ1-1
D gene: TRBD1
V gene: TRBV6-5

CDR3 protein: CASRTGQLTGETQYF
J gene: TRBJ2-5
D gene: NA
V gene: TRBV27

CDR3 protein: CASSFTLPDTQYF
J gene: TRBJ2-3
D gene: NA
V gene: TRBV7-2